A selection of T cell receptor beta chains follows, all from one sample in a study of blood T cell repertoires in COVID-19. Repertoires were generated with immunoSEQ multiplex PCR, while TCRdb's copy carries only in-frame clones and drops some. The repertoire includes hundreds of thousands of clones, 70% to 90% of them detected once, and around 10% sits in the top ten. The sequenced material came from peripheral blood. The receptors derive from a middle-aged man with COVID-19, enrolled during active disease. The CDR3 runs from the conserved cysteine through the conserved F or W. A D gene is named only where the DNA matches it firmly.

j_call v_call d_call cdr3_aa
TRBJ2-7 TRBV27 TRBD2 CASSPVGGSPYEQYF
TRBJ1-2 TRBV7-9 . CASSLVQGSPTGYTF
TRBJ2-1 TRBV1 . CTSSQDPLAGEGGEQFF
TRBJ2-3 TRBV27 TRBD1 CASSSGGRGTDTQYF
TRBJ2-2 TRBV14 TRBD1 CASSYRDRRLFANTGELFF
TRBJ2-7 TRBV27 TRBD1 CASSLSVTGTYEQYF
TRBJ2-1 TRBV9 TRBD2 CASSVTGGISYNEQFF
TRBJ2-7 TRBV10-3 . CAISEGQSSYEQYF
TRBJ1-1 TRBV15 TRBD1 CATSRSVRDSVEAFF
TRBJ1-4 TRBV19 TRBD1 CASSRDSHPTNEKLFF
TRBJ2-1 TRBV6-5 . CASTRQGGEQFF
TRBJ2-1 TRBV5-4 TRBD1 CASSRGGTGGDNNEQFF
TRBJ1-1 TRBV14 . CASSRKPVGAGTEAFF
TRBJ2-5 TRBV5-4 TRBD2 CASSLAGRGIETQYF
TRBJ2-3 TRBV10-2 TRBD2 CASRREASGRVHTQYF
TRBJ2-7 TRBV19 TRBD2 CASSPILAQPYEQYF
TRBJ2-7 TRBV11-2 TRBD2 CASSLGSSGGHYEQYF
TRBJ1-4 TRBV5-1 . CASSLAGGDEKLFF
TRBJ1-6 TRBV2 . CASTFTDRFSNSPLHF
TRBJ1-5 TRBV6-2/TRBV6-3 . CASSYRGHTNQPQHF
TRBJ2-7 TRBV21-1 . CASSKGLAFVYEQYF
TRBJ1-1 TRBV5-8 TRBD1 CASSPRQGRTEAFF
TRBJ2-7 TRBV11-2 . CASSGELASYEQYF
TRBJ1-4 TRBV5-4 TRBD1 CASSLGVGQGGNEKLFF
TRBJ1-2 TRBV18 . CASSPPGGSGYTF
TRBJ2-3 TRBV3-1/TRBV3-2 TRBD2 CASSHAGLAGTDTQYF
TRBJ1-1 TRBV7-2 . CASSLGSGMGTEAFF
TRBJ1-2 TRBV7-8 TRBD1 CASSNRDRGDYGYTF
TRBJ2-1 TRBV5-5 . CASSLPEGNNEQFF
TRBJ2-7 TRBV5-6 TRBD1 CASSQTGNPNLYEQYF
TRBJ2-7 TRBV28 TRBD2 CASSLPLAGGYNSYEQYF
TRBJ1-5 TRBV28 . CASSPPGQTSNQPQHF
TRBJ1-5 TRBV28 TRBD1 CASNLGTDNQPQHF
TRBJ1-2 TRBV7-9 . CASSYENLGKGLYGYTF
TRBJ1-2 TRBV19 . CASSKRGRTELYGYTF